This entry describes one T cell receptor beta chain. As yet, its antigen is unknown. The data derive from a study of shared clonotypes between healthy human individuals. Study at large: A donor's plate count was three for CD4 naive and three for CD4 memory; CD8 naive had two and CD8 memory one.

CD45RO negativity and positive selection for CCR7 defined naive CD8 cells, a population that excluded terminally differentiated effector memory CD45RA+ cells. Germline CDR1 reads LNHDA; CDR2 reads SQIVND (reference sequence). CDR3 length: 15 amino acids. Trimming took off 3 bases at V and 3 bases at J, with 15 bases between the two ends. Deep was the level used in running the assay. Clones were sequenced by immunoSEQ multiplex PCR, and TCRdb holds only the in-frame ones, with some missing. Among some 2 million clones listed, about 95% were seen once. General observations from the study: In this cohort, only blood was sampled, and tissue repertoires likely differ.

This sequence joins TRBV19 and TRBJ2-7, with D perhaps matching TRBD1 or TRBD2 (5 bases each). This sequence was found in a young man in good health. Sequencing was done on a sample of naive CD8+ T cells sorted from blood. The CDR3 here is CASSISRGAYYEQYF. In nucleotides, the CDR3 is TGTGCCAGTAGTATTTCCCGAGGGGCATACTACGAGCAGTACTTC.